These 26 T cell receptor beta chains originate from one sample sequenced in a study of blood T cell repertoires in COVID-19. Some clones are missing from TCRdb's copy, which holds only in-frame ones; the method was immunoSEQ multiplex PCR. The table has about 70,000 clones, 65% to 90% seen once; the top ten hold less than 8%. Input material: peripheral blood. Receptor source: a man in his thirties or forties with COVID-19, enrolled during active disease.

The CDR3 is CASSQQGGVQYF. The CDR3 bases are TGTGCCAGCAGCCAACAGGGGGGAGTTCAGTACTTC. V usage is TRBV3-1 (or the pseudogene TRBV3-2) and J usage is TRBJ2-5; D is possibly TRBD1 (7 bases). Deletions cut 2 bases from V and 11 bases from J, with 12 bases between. The CDR3 runs to 12 residues. The germline CDR1 and CDR2 sequences are LGHDT and YNNKEL (reference sequence).

V is TRBV18 and J is TRBJ2-7, with 11 bases matching TRBD2. The CDR3 covers 17 residues. Germline CDR1 and CDR2: KGHSH and LQKENI. J gave up 7 bases and V 1 base, and 12 bases lay outside the gene matches. The CDR3: CASSPRLAGGPGTEQYF. The DNA for the CDR3 is TGTGCCAGCTCACCACGATTAGCGGGAGGGCCGGGGACGGAGCAGTACTTC.

The rearrangement joins TRBV7-9 to TRBJ1-3; D is perhaps TRBD1 (6 bases). The V end lost 5 bases, the J end lost 0 bases, and 11 bases lay between the germline ends. The V gene's germline CDR1 is SEHNR and CDR2 FQNEAQ (reference sequence). CDR3 size: 15 residues. The CDR3 reads CASSKDSFSGNTIYF. In nucleotides, the CDR3 is TGTGCCAGCAGCAAGGACAGCTTCTCTGGAAACACCATATATTTT. The full variable domain, with the rest looked up from reference TRBV7-9 and TRBJ1-3, is DTGVSQNPRHKITKRGQNVTFRCDPISEHNRLYWYRQTLGQGPEFLTYFQNEAQLEKSRLLSDRFSAERPKGSFSTLEIQRTEQGDSAMYLCASSKDSFSGNTIYFGEGSWLTVV.

V gene TRBV5-6 combines with J gene TRBJ1-4; 7 bases are shared with TRBD1. Germline loops: CDR1 SGHDT, CDR2 YYEEEE. After removal of 6 bases from V and 5 bases from J, the junction contained 7 bases not matched to a gene. This CDR3 has 14 residues. The CDR3 loop is CASTSGTENEKLFF. CDR3 nucleotide sequence: TGTGCCAGCACCTCCGGGACAGAGAATGAAAAACTGTTTTTT.

J is TRBJ2-1 and V is TRBV5-1, with 12 bases aligning to TRBD2. J was trimmed by 7 bases and V by 5 bases; bases with no gene match: 10. There are 16 residues in the CDR3. Germline assignment: CDR1 SGHRS and CDR2 YFSETQ. CDR3 sequence (DNA): TGCGCCAGCAGTTCGACTAGCGGGAGAGGGGGGAATGAGCAGTTCTTC. Translating gives CASSSTSGRGGNEQFF. Full variable domain (remainder filled in from reference TRBV5-1 and TRBJ2-1): KAGVTQTPRYLIKTRGQQVTLSCSPISGHRSVSWYQQTPGQGLQFLFEYFSETQRNKGNFPGRFSGRQFSNSRSEMNVSTLELGDSALYLCASSSTSGRGGNEQFFGPGTRLTVL.

The rearrangement links TRBV21-1 to TRBJ2-3; TRBD1, as called in the table, went unchecked against the DNA. TRBV21-1 represents a pseudogene. This CDR3 has 18 residues. CDR3 protein: CASSKSHGQTTSTDTQYF. The CDR3 region has the DNA TGTGCCAGCAGCAAAAGTCACGGACAGACCACTAGCACAGATACGCAGTATTTT.

This sequence joins TRBV7-2 and TRBJ2-1; 13 bases map to TRBD2. The trim removed 4 bases at V and 0 bases at J, leaving 6 bases unmatched. The CDR3 extends over 18 amino acids. Germline V gene sequence: CDR1 SGHTA, CDR2 FQGNSA. The CDR3 nucleotides are TGTGCCAGCAGCTCGGGACTAGCGGGATTAGGCTCCTACAATGAGCAGTTCTTC. This codes for CASSSGLAGLGSYNEQFF.

This clone was seen a single time. This chain connects TRBV28 to TRBJ1-3; 10 nucleotides align to TRBD1. Germline loops: CDR1 MDHEN, CDR2 SYDVKM. The CDR3 loop spans 14 amino acids. V was pared by 8 bases and J by 2 bases, with 3 bases of the junction left unmatched. CDR3 bases: TGTGCCAGCCTGACAGGGGGCGCTGGAAACACCATATATTTT. Translating gives CASLTGGAGNTIYF. Full variable domain (remainder filled in from reference TRBV28 and TRBJ1-3): DVKVTQSSRYLVKRTGEKVFLECVQDMDHENMFWYRQDPGLGLRLIYFSYDVKMKEKGDIPEGYSVSREKKERFSLILESASTNQTSMYLCASLTGGAGNTIYFGEGSWLTVV.

The chain combines TRBV3-1 (or the pseudogene TRBV3-2) with TRBJ2-1; TRBD2 aligns across 8 bases. Looked up from germline, CDR1 is LGHDT and CDR2 is YNNKEL (reference sequence). The V and J ends lost 2 bases and 4 bases, in that order; junction bases with no gene match: 10. This CDR3 region has 17 residues. CDR3 nucleotides: TGTGCCAGCAGCCAATCGACTGGGACTAGACCTTACAATGAGCAGTTCTTC. Its protein is CASSQSTGTRPYNEQFF.

The rearrangement uses TRBV7-8 and TRBJ1-6, with 8 positions matching TRBD1. This CDR3 contains 16 residues. V dropped 1 base and J dropped 9; count of bases not matched to a gene: 8. The V gene's germline CDR1 is SGHVS and CDR2 FQNEAQ. The CDR3 bases are TGTGCCAGCAGCTTAGTCCCAGGGGGCCCTTTTTCACCCCTCCACTTT. It translates to CASSLVPGGPFSPLHF.

V gene TRBV7-9 combines with J gene TRBJ1-1; D gene uncertain. V lost 1 base and J lost 8, with 11 bases in between. This CDR3 is 13 amino acids long. Germline CDR1 SEHNR, CDR2 FQNEAQ (reference sequence). The CDR3 loop reads CASSLGFLSEAFF. The CDR3 DNA is TGTGCCAGCAGCTTAGGGTTTCTAAGCGAAGCTTTCTTT.

V gene TRBV11-2 combines with J gene TRBJ2-1, with D possibly being TRBD2 (7 bases). The V gene lost 1 base and the J gene lost 8 bases, with 18 bases spanning the gap. The germline gives CDR1 SGHAT, CDR2 FQNNGV. The CDR3 is 16 amino acids. Written as DNA, the CDR3 is TGTGCCAGCAGCTTAGCTCTTGGGGGGGCTCTCCATGAGCAGTTCTTC. Protein sequence: CASSLALGGALHEQFF.

The chain recombines TRBV7-2 with TRBJ1-2; 8 nucleotides line up with TRBD1. CDR1 and CDR2 (germline): SGHTA, FQGNSA. V was pared by 5 bases and J by 6 bases, with 11 bases of the junction left unmatched. This CDR3 is 15 amino acids long. The CDR3 loop is CASSPNTGGRDGYTF. CDR3 DNA: TGTGCCAGCAGCCCTAATACAGGGGGACGGGATGGCTACACCTTC. The full variable domain, rest sourced from reference TRBV7-2 and TRBJ1-2, is GAGVSQSPSNKVTEKGKDVELRCDPISGHTALYWYRQSLGQGLEFLIYFQGNSAPDKSGLPSDRFSAERTGGSVSTLTIQRTQQEDSAVYLCASSPNTGGRDGYTFGSGTRLTVV.

This clone was picked up a small number of times. The chain couples TRBV19 to TRBJ1-2, with D perhaps TRBD1 (6 bases). The CDR3 is 15 amino acids. CDR1 and CDR2 (germline): LNHDA, SQIVND (reference sequence). Trimming removed 5 bases from V and 10 bases from J, with 23 bases in between. The CDR3 nucleotides read TGTGCCAGTAGTTTCGGGGGGGGCAGTGGAGACCACTACACCTTC. Residues: CASSFGGGSGDHYTF.

This clone showed up just a few times. The CDR3 reads CASSRDRGLWTEAFF. CDR3 nucleotide sequence: TGTGCCAGCAGCCGGGACAGGGGGTTATGGACTGAAGCTTTCTTT. The rearrangement links TRBV3-1 (or the pseudogene TRBV3-2) to TRBJ1-1, with 11 bases that match TRBD1. The germline gives CDR1 LGHDT, CDR2 YNNKEL (reference sequence). The V gene end was trimmed by 4 bases and the J gene end by 5 bases; junction bases not matched to a gene: 6. The CDR3 extends over 15 amino acids.

The V gene is TRBV7-2, the J gene TRBJ2-5; 9 nucleotides agree with TRBD1. The germline V gene encodes CDR1 SGHTA and CDR2 FQGNSA. This CDR3 spans 14 amino acids. V trimming: 5 bases; J trimming: 5 bases; junction bases outside the gene matches: 6. Here the CDR3 reads CASSTRTGEETQYF. CDR3 DNA: TGTGCCAGCAGCACCCGGACAGGGGAGGAGACCCAGTACTTC.

The chain joins TRBV28 to TRBJ1-1, with D perhaps TRBD1 (6 bases). V was clipped by 5 bases and J by 0 bases, with 16 bases between them. The CDR3 loop spans 16 amino acids. Germline CDR1 reads MDHEN; CDR2 reads SYDVKM. CDR3 bases: TGTGCCAGCAGTCCGAGACGAGGGGGATTGAACACTGAAGCTTTCTTT. Translation: CASSPRRGGLNTEAFF.

This rearrangement joins TRBV2 to TRBJ2-4; perhaps TRBD2 as D (6 bases). V dropped 5 bases and J dropped 0 bases, with 8 bases sitting between them. This CDR3 contains 14 residues. Germline lookup yields CDR1 SNHLY and CDR2 FYNNEI. CDR3 protein: CASSQEGAKNIQYF. The CDR3, as DNA: TGTGCCAGCAGTCAGGAGGGAGCCAAAAACATTCAGTACTTC.

The chain employs TRBV7-8 and TRBJ2-7; D is possibly TRBD1 (6 bases). There are 16 residues in the CDR3. Trimming took off 2 bases at V and 0 bases at J, with 14 bases between the two ends. Germline V lookup: CDR1 SGHVS, CDR2 FQNEAQ. The CDR3: CASSLKADSPSYEQYF. CDR3 nucleotide sequence: TGTGCCAGCAGCTTAAAAGCGGACAGTCCCTCCTACGAGCAGTACTTC.

This clone appeared a few times. V is TRBV30 and J is TRBJ1-6; D call uncertain. Trimming removed 0 bases from V and 7 bases from J, with 10 bases in between. The CDR3 loop spans 14 amino acids. The V gene's germline CDR1 is GTSNPN and CDR2 SVGIG (reference sequence). The CDR3 sequence is CAWSVIGVNSPLHF. The CDR3 region has the DNA TGTGCCTGGAGTGTAATCGGGGTAAATTCACCCCTCCACTTT.

The chain joins TRBV6-5 to TRBJ1-6; D remains ambiguous. Germline values: CDR1 MNHEY, CDR2 SVGAGI. The CDR3 is 12 amino acids. CDR3 protein: CASGSHSSPLHF. The DNA of the CDR3 is TGTGCGAGCGGGAGCCATAGTTCACCCCTCCACTTT.

V and J are TRBV6-2 or TRBV6-3 and TRBJ1-2; no firm D call. Trimming left V 0 bases short and J 0 bases short, with 14 bases between. From germline, CDR1 is MNHEY and CDR2 SVGEGT. This CDR3 contains 17 residues. The CDR3 here is CASSYSIREASNYGYTF. CDR3 sequence (DNA): TGTGCCAGCAGTTACTCAATCCGGGAGGCCTCTAACTATGGCTACACCTTC.

The chain carries TRBV28 and TRBJ2-7, with TRBD1 matching over 12 bases. CDR1 and CDR2 from the germline V gene are MDHEN and SYDVKM. The J segment lost 2 bases and the V segment lost 4 bases, leaving 9 bases of the junction unmatched. The CDR3 length is 17 residues. The CDR3 coding sequence is TGTGCCAGCAGTTATCCCGGGACAGGGGGCAGGACCTACGAGCAGTACTTC. Translation gives CASSYPGTGGRTYEQYF.

The rearrangement joins TRBV11-2 to TRBJ2-1, with 14 bases aligning to TRBD2. Germline-derived CDR1 and CDR2 are SGHAT and FQNNGV. The junction had 8 bases not matched to a gene; V was cut back by 4 bases and J by 9 bases. The CDR3 loop spans 16 amino acids. The CDR3 sequence: CASSSIRGLAGGEQFF. Written as DNA, the CDR3 is TGTGCCAGCAGCTCGATTAGAGGACTAGCGGGAGGTGAGCAGTTCTTC. The full variable domain, its missing parts supplied by reference TRBV11-2 and TRBJ2-1, is EAGVAQSPRYKIIEKRQSVAFWCNPISGHATLYWYQQILGQGPKLLIQFQNNGVVDDSQLPKDRFSAERLKGVDSTLKIQPAKLEDSAVYLCASSSIRGLAGGEQFFGPGTRLTVL.

V gene TRBV6-5 combines with J gene TRBJ1-1, with D uncertain. Germline lookup yields CDR1 MNHEY and CDR2 SVGAGI. The CDR3 length is 11 residues. Trimming removed 7 bases from V and 6 bases from J, with 9 bases in between. The CDR3 protein is CASKSGAEAFF. The CDR3 DNA is TGTGCCAGCAAATCCGGTGCTGAAGCTTTCTTT.

J is TRBJ1-3 and V is TRBV5-1; D is perhaps TRBD1 (5 bases). The V and J ends lost 4 bases and 0 bases respectively, with 14 bases between them. CDR1 and CDR2 (germline): SGHRS, YFSETQ. The CDR3 is 16 residues long. The CDR3, as DNA: TGCGCCAGCAGCCCCTTACAGGCCCTCTCTGGAAACACCATATATTTT. Its translation is CASSPLQALSGNTIYF.